One and the same sample provided the 27 T cell receptor beta chains below, sequenced in a study of T cell changes during pregnancy in multiple sclerosis (dated 2019 in TCRdb). The library was produced with the immunoSEQ multiplex PCR assay. The table comes from immuneACCESS by way of TCRdb, which keeps in-frame sequences with V and J called. Part of the clones is missing from these tables; in studies checked, under half for an unresolved V gene and the rest for unknown reasons. This sample is represented by roughly 93,000 clones; more than 85% of them were singletons. The ten biggest clones cover roughly 0.91% of the sample. The specimen was peripheral blood, collected before pregnancy. Receptor source: a female donor with multiple sclerosis, enrolled in a pregnancy study.

V usage is TRBV29-1 and J usage is TRBJ2-1; tentatively, D is TRBD1 (6 bases). Trimming shortened V by 6 bases and J by 15 bases, and 21 bases separated the two germline ends. Germline V CDR1 and CDR2: SQVTM, ANQGSEA. This CDR3 has 12 residues. The CDR3 region has the DNA TGCAGCGTGGATGGACAGATGGGGGAGTTGTTCTTC. This gives the protein CSVDGQMGELFF.

The chain carries TRBV6-1 and TRBJ2-7; possibly TRBD2 for D (6 bases). The CDR3 length is 16 residues. The V gene's germline CDR1 is MNHNS and CDR2 SASEGT. Trimming left V 3 bases short and J 4 bases short, with 19 bases between. CDR3: CASSDTLAAGRYEQYF. DNA of the CDR3: TGTGCCAGCAGTGATACTTTAGCCGCAGGGAGGTACGAGCAGTACTTC.

The chain joins TRBV9 to TRBJ1-2; 7 bases fit TRBD1. V lost 2 bases, J lost 4 bases, and 2 bases stayed unmatched. Germline CDR1 reads SGDLS; CDR2 reads YYNGEE. The CDR3 runs 13 residues. The CDR3 loop reads CASSVGTVYGYTF. CDR3 bases: TGTGCCAGCAGCGTGGGGACAGTCTATGGCTACACCTTC.

This clone turned up a few times. The chain recombines TRBV6-5 with TRBJ2-3; 8 bases match TRBD2. The germline gives CDR1 MNHEY, CDR2 SVGAGI. V was clipped by 6 bases and J by 0 bases; unmatched bases: 5. The CDR3 length is 15 residues. The CDR3 DNA sequence: TGTGCCAGCAGCTTCGGGGGGGTTAGCACAGATACGCAGTATTTT. Translating it yields CASSFGGVSTDTQYF.

CDR3 residues: CASSEPEAWDEQFF. CDR3 sequence (DNA): TGTGCCAGCAGTGAACCGGAGGCTTGGGATGAGCAGTTCTTC. The chain is built from TRBV2 and TRBJ2-1; possible D gene TRBD2, 5 bases. V was shortened by 2 bases and J by 8 bases, with 13 bases between the two germline ends. The germline gives CDR1 SNHLY, CDR2 FYNNEI. CDR3 length: 14 amino acids. Full variable domain (rest looked up from reference TRBV2 and TRBJ2-1): EPEVTQTPSHQVTQMGQEVILRCVPISNHLYFYWYRQILGQKVEFLVSFYNNEISEKSEIFDDQFSVERPDGSNFTLKIRSTKLEDSAMYFCASSEPEAWDEQFFGPGTRLTVL.

Here the CDR3 reads CAWGRATPYNEQFF. The CDR3 DNA reads as TGTGCCTGGGGGAGAGCGACCCCCTACAATGAGCAGTTCTTC. The gene calls are TRBV30 and TRBJ2-1; D is possibly TRBD2 (5 bases). The CDR3 is made up of 14 amino acids. The V gene lost 5 bases and the J gene lost 2 bases, with 13 bases spanning the gap. The germline gives CDR1 GTSNPN, CDR2 SVGIG (reference sequence). The whole variable domain, remainder taken from reference TRBV30 and TRBJ2-1, is SQTIHQWPATLVQPVGSPLSLECTVEGTSNPNLYWYRQAAGRGLQLLFYSVGIGQISSEVPQNLSASRPQDRQFILSSKKLLLSDSGFYLCAWGRATPYNEQFFGPGTRLTVL.

The chain recombines TRBV2 with TRBJ1-3, with D possibly matching TRBD1 (5 bases). CDR1 SNHLY and CDR2 FYNNEI come from the germline V gene. V lost 7 bases and J lost 1, with 11 bases in between. The CDR3 is 14 amino acids. The CDR3 DNA reads TGTGCCAGCACTGGGACTGCGTCTGGAAACACCATATATTTT. Its protein is CASTGTASGNTIYF.

The chain has TRBV2 and TRBJ2-7; a weak D match, TRBD2 (6 bases). The CDR3 contains 12 residues. Trimming took 3 bases from V and 4 from J, leaving 7 bases between them. Germline CDR1 reads SNHLY; CDR2 reads FYNNEI. CDR3 nucleotide sequence: TGTGCCAGCAGTGAGGAGGGTTACGAGCAGTACTTC. Protein sequence: CASSEEGYEQYF.

CDR3 amino acids: CASSQDRGITEAFF. The CDR3 bases are TGTGCCAGCAGCCAAGATCGAGGGATCACTGAAGCTTTCTTT. The rearrangement joins TRBV4-2 to TRBJ1-1; D is ambiguous. CDR3 length: 14 residues. Germline CDR1 is LGHNA and CDR2 is YNFKEQ. Trimming stripped 0 bases from V and 4 bases from J, with 9 bases between.

The chain carries TRBV19 and TRBJ2-2; D unclear. This CDR3 region has 12 residues. CDR1 LNHDA and CDR2 SQIVND come from the germline V gene (reference sequence). V lost 8 bases to trimming and J lost 7 bases, with 11 bases between them. The CDR3 is CASCPGGGELFF. The CDR3 nucleotides read TGTGCCAGTTGTCCCGGTGGCGGGGAGCTGTTTTTT.

The chain couples TRBV2 to TRBJ1-3, with D maybe TRBD1 (6 bases). The CDR3 contains 13 residues. Trimming took 8 bases from V and 5 from J, leaving 13 bases between them. Germline V lookup: CDR1 SNHLY, CDR2 FYNNEI. The CDR3 loop is CASRPTGRNTIYF. The CDR3 nucleotides read TGTGCCAGCCGGCCAACAGGGAGAAACACCATATATTTT.

The chain employs TRBV5-1 and TRBJ2-7; 9 bases map to TRBD1. CDR1 and CDR2 (germline): SGHRS, YFSETQ. V dropped 4 bases and J dropped 2; count of bases not matched to a gene: 10. This CDR3 region has 16 residues. CDR3 DNA: TGCGCCAGCAGCGCCGGGACAGGGAGCGTTACCTACGAGCAGTACTTC. It translates to CASSAGTGSVTYEQYF. The full variable domain, completed using reference TRBV5-1 and TRBJ2-7, is KAGVTQTPRYLIKTRGQQVTLSCSPISGHRSVSWYQQTPGQGLQFLFEYFSETQRNKGNFPGRFSGRQFSNSRSEMNVSTLELGDSALYLCASSAGTGSVTYEQYFGPGTRLTVT.

The count of this clone is one. The chain recombines TRBV11-2 with TRBJ2-1; weak D call: TRBD1 (6 bases). Germline V gene sequence: CDR1 SGHAT, CDR2 FQNNGV. CDR3 size: 16 residues. Trimming cost V 5 bases and J 1 base, with 15 bases left between them. The DNA for the CDR3 is TGTGCCAGCAGCGTCGGCTTAGGGGGTTCCTACAATGAGCAGTTCTTC. It is translated as CASSVGLGGSYNEQFF.

This clone has only a few counts. V gene TRBV5-4 combines with J gene TRBJ1-5; tentatively, D is TRBD1 (5 bases). V shed 9 bases and J shed 0 bases, with 22 bases lying between them. This CDR3 has 17 amino acids. Germline V lookup: CDR1 SGHNT, CDR2 YYREEE (reference sequence). The CDR3 DNA is TGTGCCATCCTCAGGGCTTACAAGACGGCTAGCAATCAGCCCCAGCATTTT. It yields the protein CAILRAYKTASNQPQHF.

The V call is TRBV7-9, the J call TRBJ1-3, with D possibly matching TRBD1 (5 bases). CDR1 SEHNR and CDR2 FQNEAQ come from the germline V gene (reference sequence). Trimming removed 2 bases at V and 2 bases at J, with 13 bases between. This CDR3 comprises 16 residues. CDR3 in amino acids: CASSLTGAGTGNTIYF. The CDR3, as DNA: TGTGCCAGCAGCTTAACTGGGGCAGGTACTGGAAACACCATATATTTT.

The chain uses TRBV28 and TRBJ1-5, with 9 bases identical to TRBD1. The CDR3 loop spans 15 amino acids. Germline CDR1 is MDHEN and CDR2 is SYDVKM. V lost 3 bases, J lost 11 bases, and 11 bases stayed unmatched. The CDR3 region is CASSFLGQGPPSQHF. The CDR3 DNA is TGTGCCAGCAGTTTCCTAGGACAGGGGCCGCCCTCCCAGCATTTT. Using reference TRBV28 and TRBJ1-5 for the parts outside the CDR3, the full variable domain is DVKVTQSSRYLVKRTGEKVFLECVQDMDHENMFWYRQDPGLGLRLIYFSYDVKMKEKGDIPEGYSVSREKKERFSLILESASTNQTSMYLCASSFLGQGPPSQHFGDGTRLSIL.

The rearrangement joins TRBV18 to TRBJ1-6, with 9 bases lining up with TRBD1. The V segment lost 1 base and the J segment 7 bases; nucleotides outside the gene matches: 14. This CDR3 spans 19 amino acids. The V gene's germline CDR1 is KGHSH and CDR2 LQKENI. The chain's CDR3 is CASSPRPGTGMDPNSPLHF. The CDR3 nucleotides read TGTGCCAGCTCACCACGTCCCGGGACAGGGATGGACCCCAATTCACCCCTCCACTTT. Full variable domain (rest looked up from reference TRBV18 and TRBJ1-6): NAGVMQNPRHLVRRRGQEARLRCSPMKGHSHVYWYRQLPEEGLKFMVYLQKENIIDESGMPKERFSAEFPKEGPSILRIQQVVRGDSAAYFCASSPRPGTGMDPNSPLHFGNGTRLTVT.

Details on this clone: The identical CDR3 is also encoded by other nucleotide sequences in the sample. DNA for the CDR3: TGTGCCAGCAGTTACTCGGCTGGCACTGAAGCTTTCTTT. It is translated as CASSYSAGTEAFF. This sequence joins TRBV6-5 and TRBJ1-1; no firm D call. CDR3 length equals 13 residues. Germline lookup yields CDR1 MNHEY and CDR2 SVGAGI. V lost 0 bases to trimming and J lost 4 bases, with 6 bases between them.

The chain employs TRBV28 and TRBJ2-7, with no clear D. There are 13 residues in the CDR3. In germline, CDR1 is MDHEN, CDR2 SYDVKM. V lost 3 bases to trimming and J lost 2 bases, with 8 bases between them. CDR3 loop: CASSFRQAYEQYF. As DNA, the CDR3 is TGTGCCAGCAGTTTTCGGCAGGCCTACGAGCAGTACTTC.

The chain combines TRBV15 with TRBJ2-7; TRBD2 matches at 9 bases. The junction had 8 bases not matched to a gene; V was cut back by 0 bases and J by 2 bases. The CDR3 runs 17 residues. In germline, CDR1 is LNHNV, CDR2 YYDKDF (reference sequence). CDR3 DNA: TGTGCCACCAGCAGAGATCTTTTGACTAGCGGTCCCTACGAGCAGTACTTC. It encodes CATSRDLLTSGPYEQYF.

The V call is TRBV19, the J call TRBJ1-1, with TRBD1 as a possible D gene (6 bases). Germline V gene data show CDR1 as LNHDA and CDR2 as SQIVND (reference sequence). The CDR3 length is 16 residues. Trimming removed 3 bases from V and 6 bases from J, with 20 bases in between. This CDR3 is CASSILGQRGAAEAFF. CDR3 in DNA: TGTGCCAGTAGTATCCTAGGACAGCGGGGGGCGGCTGAAGCTTTCTTT.

The chain has TRBV4-2 and TRBJ2-2; 7 bases are a match to TRBD1. CDR1 is LGHNA, CDR2 YNFKEQ, per germline. The CDR3 extends over 18 amino acids. The junction had 9 bases not matched to a gene; V was cut back by 1 base and J by 1 base. The CDR3 sequence: CASSQASMGTENTGELFF. The CDR3 coding sequence is TGTGCCAGCAGCCAAGCTTCCATGGGGACAGAGAACACCGGGGAGCTGTTTTTT.

The V call is TRBV4-2, the J call TRBJ2-2, with D tentatively TRBD1 (5 bases). Germline CDR1 is LGHNA and CDR2 is YNFKEQ. Trimming removed 0 bases from V and 1 base from J, with 6 bases in between. The CDR3 extends over 15 amino acids. CDR3: CASSQDGQNTGELFF. The CDR3 bases are TGTGCCAGCAGCCAAGACGGACAGAACACCGGGGAGCTGTTTTTT.

This clone appeared once. The chain is built from TRBV6-4 and TRBJ2-1; 7 positions match TRBD2. V dropped 5 bases and J dropped 2; count of bases not matched to a gene: 9. This CDR3 is 16 amino acids long. Germline V gene sequence: CDR1 MRHNA, CDR2 SNTAGT. CDR3 sequence (DNA): TGTGCCAGCAGTTCGTTGGGGGGGGAAGCCTACAATGAGCAGTTCTTC. This gives the protein CASSSLGGEAYNEQFF.

CDR3 in DNA: TGTGCCAGCACCCTAAACGGTAGGAACACCGGGGAGCTGTTTTTT. Its translation is CASTLNGRNTGELFF. The chain recombines TRBV9 with TRBJ2-2; D not certain. The CDR3 consists of 15 residues. V dropped 6 bases and J dropped 1 base, with 13 bases sitting between them. In germline, CDR1 is SGDLS, CDR2 YYNGEE.

The gene calls are TRBV4-3 and TRBJ2-3; D perhaps matches TRBD2 (5 bases). V was trimmed by 1 base and J by 1 base, leaving 9 bases between them. The CDR3 runs to 15 residues. Per germline, CDR1 LGHNA and CDR2 YSLEER. CDR3 loop: CASSQGGLGTDTQYF. CDR3 DNA: TGCGCCAGCAGCCAAGGTGGACTTGGCACAGATACGCAGTATTTT.

The chain links TRBV5-1 to TRBJ1-4; perhaps TRBD1 as D (6 bases). The CDR3 is 17 residues long. Germline values: CDR1 SGHRS, CDR2 YFSETQ. Between the trimmed V and J ends, which lost 0 bases and 3 bases, there was a span of 15 bases. CDR3 coding DNA: TGCGCCAGCAGCTTGGCCTCTACAGGGTGGTCTAATGAAAAACTGTTTTTT. This sequence encodes CASSLASTGWSNEKLFF.